Presented here are 31 T cell receptor beta chains from one specimen sequenced in a study of cytomegalovirus exposure and HLA in healthy donors. The PCR contained 60 Vbeta and 13 Jbeta primers. Produced via immunoSEQ multiplex PCR; TCRdb's table is partial and in-frame only. The table records about 60,000 clones, approximately 71% of them present only once. The sample comprised PBMCs. Receptor source: a man aged 50-59 years in good health and CMV-seronegative.

The rearrangement links TRBV21-1 to TRBJ1-5; TRBD1, the table's D call, lacks a check against the DNA. TRBV21-1 is shown as a pseudogene. The length of the CDR3 is 14 residues. The CDR3 spells CASSRDRVDQPQHF. Written as DNA, the CDR3 is TGTGCCAGCAGTCGGGACAGGGTTGATCAGCCCCAGCATTTT.

The rearrangement uses TRBV6-5 and TRBJ1-5; 8 bases agree with TRBD1. Germline V gene sequence: CDR1 MNHEY, CDR2 SVGAGI. This CDR3 spans 15 amino acids. J lost 3 bases, V lost 6 bases, and 7 bases had no gene match. This CDR3 is CASSQDREDNQPQHF. The CDR3 DNA follows: TGTGCCAGCAGCCAGGACAGGGAAGACAATCAGCCCCAGCATTTT.

The chain couples TRBV25-1 to TRBJ2-3; 7 positions agree with TRBD2. The germline CDR1 and CDR2 sequences are MGHDK and SYGVNS. With 6 bases clipped from V and 0 bases from J, the junction kept 6 bases outside the gene matches. The CDR3 consists of 15 residues. CDR3 sequence reads: CASSPAAGSTDTQYF. CDR3 DNA sequence: TGTGCCAGCAGCCCCGCAGCGGGGAGCACAGATACGCAGTATTTT.

The table lists this clone with a count of one. This chain uses TRBV7-9 with TRBJ2-2; a weak D match, TRBD2 (5 bases). Germline V lookup: CDR1 SEHNR, CDR2 FQNEAQ (reference sequence). The CDR3 sequence is 15 residues long. V lost 2 bases and J 1 base, leaving 8 bases between the germline ends. The CDR3 sequence is CASSLSGMNTGELFF. CDR3 nucleotides: TGTGCCAGCAGCTTATCCGGGATGAACACCGGGGAGCTGTTTTTT.

The chain links TRBV9 to TRBJ2-2; 10 bases are shared with TRBD1. The CDR3 has 16 residues. The germline V gene encodes CDR1 SGDLS and CDR2 YYNGEE. The J segment lost 0 bases and the V segment lost 3 bases, leaving 2 bases of the junction unmatched. CDR3 nucleotides: TGTGCCAGCAGCGAAGGACAGGGGGCGAACACCGGGGAGCTGTTTTTT. Translation gives CASSEGQGANTGELFF.

Comment on this clone: It is likely a read error, because the conserved phenylalanine at the end of the CDR3 is missing. Because the CDR3's place on the DNA is in doubt, the DNA is left out and the CDR3 is given as listed by TCRdb. V and J are TRBV5-1 and TRBJ1-4. From its first to its last residue, the CDR3 has 11 amino acids. Germline CDR1 reads SGHRS; CDR2 reads YFSETQ. The CDR3 protein is CASSPPPAALR.

Here the CDR3 reads CASSTLTSLSYEQYF. The CDR3 coding sequence is TGTGCCAGCAGTACCCTGACATCCCTCTCTTACGAGCAGTACTTC. The rearrangement uses TRBV6-5 and TRBJ2-7; D is uncertain. Trimming pared 5 bases from V and 4 bases from J, leaving 18 bases between. The CDR3 runs 15 residues. Germline V gene sequence: CDR1 MNHEY, CDR2 SVGAGI.

The chain combines TRBV10-3 with TRBJ2-1, with 12 nucleotides matching TRBD2. The germline V gene has CDR1 ENHRY and CDR2 SYGVKD. V dropped 0 bases and J dropped 4; count of bases not matched to a gene: 4. This CDR3 has 17 amino acids. CDR3 bases: TGTGCCATCAGTGAGTCCGCTAGCGGGGGGGGTTACAATGAGCAGTTCTTC. Translated, it gives CAISESASGGGYNEQFF.

As concerns this clone: At one end the junction does not follow the germline gene, possibly because of a read error. V and J are TRBV9 and TRBJ2-1; TRBD2 might be the D (9 bases). This CDR3 is built from 19 residues. Germline V gives CDR1 SGDLS, CDR2 YYNGEE. The CDR3 reads CASSEETGAAGGSFNEQFF. In DNA, the CDR3 is TGTGCCAGCAGCGAAGAGACAGGGGCGGCGGGGGGGTCCTTCAATGAGCAGTTCTTC.

Notes on this clone: At one end, the junction sequence differs from germline, possibly due to a read error. This chain connects TRBV7-9 to TRBJ1-1, with D hard to call. This CDR3 spans 12 amino acids. Germline values: CDR1 SEHNR, CDR2 FQNEAQ (reference sequence). DNA of the CDR3: TGTTCCAGCAGCCCCCCTGGGCCTGAAGCTTTCTTT. This encodes CSSSPPGPEAFF.

V gene TRBV14 combines with J gene TRBJ2-5; no clear D gene. Trimming left V 3 bases short and J 7 bases short, with 9 bases between. Germline V gives CDR1 SGHDN, CDR2 FVKESK. The CDR3 has 12 amino acids. CDR3 in amino acids: CASSQGFRTQYF. CDR3 in DNA: TGTGCCAGCAGCCAGGGCTTCCGGACCCAGTACTTC.

The genes are TRBV6-5 and TRBJ1-6; possible D gene TRBD1, 5 bases. The V end lost 7 bases, the J end lost 5 bases, and 12 bases lay between the germline ends. The CDR3 covers 14 residues. Per germline, CDR1 MNHEY and CDR2 SVGAGI. CDR3 nucleotides: TGTGCCAGCAAAGTCGGACATAATAATTCACCCCTCCACTTT. Encoded protein: CASKVGHNNSPLHF.

The rearrangement uses TRBV9 and TRBJ1-2; 8 nucleotides match TRBD1. Per germline, CDR1 SGDLS and CDR2 YYNGEE. The V segment lost 6 bases and the J segment 3 bases; nucleotides outside the gene matches: 4. The CDR3 is 13 amino acids. CDR3 nucleotide sequence: TGTGCCAGCAACACGGACAGGGACTATGGCTACACCTTC. Translation gives CASNTDRDYGYTF.

This clone has more than one count but fewer than ten. V usage is TRBV11-2 and J usage is TRBJ1-4, with D possibly being TRBD1 (6 bases). The CDR3 consists of 16 residues. V was trimmed by 1 base and J by 6 bases, leaving 15 bases between them. Germline CDR1 is SGHAT and CDR2 is FQNNGV. In nucleotides, the CDR3 is TGTGCCAGCAGCTTAGGAACGCGGGGGGCGTATGAAAAACTGTTTTTT. Translating it yields CASSLGTRGAYEKLFF.

The chain carries TRBV5-4 and TRBJ2-3, with a weak D call TRBD1 (6 bases). Trimming took off 3 bases at V and 12 bases at J, with 26 bases between the two ends. Germline lookup yields CDR1 SGHNT and CDR2 YYREEE (reference sequence). The CDR3 covers 16 residues. CDR3 sequence: CASSSTGTNHRVVQYF. Written as DNA, the CDR3 is TGTGCCAGCAGCTCCACCGGGACAAACCACCGCGTGGTTCAGTATTTT.

V is TRBV7-9 and J is TRBJ1-2; D possibly corresponds to TRBD1 (5 bases). The V and J ends lost 5 bases and 4 bases respectively, with 17 bases between them. The CDR3 contains 15 residues. Germline-derived CDR1 and CDR2 are SEHNR and FQNEAQ (reference sequence). As DNA, the CDR3 is TGTGCCAGCAGCCACGACGGGACTGTAATCTATGGCTACACCTTC. Translated, it gives CASSHDGTVIYGYTF. Variable domain in full (rest from reference TRBV7-9 and TRBJ1-2): DTGVSQNPRHKITKRGQNVTFRCDPISEHNRLYWYRQTLGQGPEFLTYFQNEAQLEKSRLLSDRFSAERPKGSFSTLEIQRTEQGDSAMYLCASSHDGTVIYGYTFGSGTRLTVV.

This chain uses TRBV12-2 with TRBJ2-3; whether TRBD2, the table's D call, matches the DNA was not checked. TRBV12-2 is designated a pseudogene. The CDR3 has 16 amino acids. CDR3 residues: CASRLSDLRGTDTQYF. CDR3 DNA: TGTGCAAGTCGCTTGTCTGACTTGCGGGGCACAGATACGCAGTATTTT.

This clone was recorded only once. V gene TRBV5-5 combines with J gene TRBJ2-5; D is possibly TRBD1 (5 bases). This CDR3 spans 14 amino acids. Germline V CDR1 and CDR2: SGHKS, YYEKEE (reference sequence). V was trimmed by 4 bases and J by 5 bases, leaving 15 bases between them. For the CDR3, the DNA is TGTGCCAGCAGCCCCATTGGGGCTGAGGAGACCCAGTACTTC. Its translation: CASSPIGAEETQYF. The full variable domain, completed using reference TRBV5-5 and TRBJ2-5, is DAGVTQSPTHLIKTRGQQVTLRCSPISGHKSVSWYQQVLGQGPQFIFQYYEKEERGRGNFPDRFSARQFPNYSSELNVNALLLGDSALYLCASSPIGAEETQYFGPGTRLLVL.

The CDR3 DNA reads as TGTGCCAGCAGACGAACAGGGGGATCCTACGAGCAGTACTTC. This sequence encodes CASRRTGGSYEQYF. The V and J genes are TRBV5-6 and TRBJ2-7; 8 bases are shared with TRBD1. V lost 5 bases and J lost 1; bases outside the gene matches: 5. The CDR3 loop spans 14 amino acids. The V gene's germline CDR1 is SGHDT and CDR2 YYEEEE.

The chain joins TRBV19 to TRBJ1-5; the D gene is possibly TRBD1 (5 bases). This CDR3 is 15 amino acids long. The V gene lost 3 bases and the J gene lost 6 bases, with 15 bases spanning the gap. The V gene's germline CDR1 is LNHDA and CDR2 SQIVND (reference sequence). The DNA for the CDR3 is TGTGCCAGTAGTATTCTCGGGCAGGGAGGTCAGCCCCAGCATTTT. It is translated as CASSILGQGGQPQHF. The entire variable domain, with the rest obtained from reference TRBV19 and TRBJ1-5, is as follows: DGGITQSPKYLFRKEGQNVTLSCEQNLNHDAMYWYRQDPGQGLRLIYYSQIVNDFQKGDIAEGYSVSREKKESFPLTVTSAQKNPTAFYLCASSILGQGGQPQHFGDGTRLSIL.

The rearrangement links TRBV25-1 to TRBJ2-1; 8 nucleotides match TRBD2. V lost 3 bases to trimming and J lost 0 bases; unmatched junction nucleotides: 4. Germline CDR1 reads MGHDK; CDR2 reads SYGVNS. This CDR3 has 16 residues. The CDR3 is CASSDPGGASYNEQFF. CDR3 coding DNA: TGTGCCAGCAGTGACCCCGGGGGGGCCTCCTACAATGAGCAGTTCTTC.

The CDR3 protein is CASSLGGYQETQYF. CDR3 coding DNA: TGTGCCAGCAGCTTAGGAGGGTACCAAGAGACCCAGTACTTC. The chain carries TRBV7-3 and TRBJ2-5; weak D call: TRBD2 (6 bases). Germline CDR1 SGHTA, CDR2 FQGTGA. V was pared by 2 bases and J by 0 bases, with 7 bases between. This CDR3 has 14 residues.

This chain joins TRBV7-2 and TRBJ1-2; possible D gene TRBD1, 6 bases. V was pared by 5 bases and J by 3 bases, with 10 bases between. The length of the CDR3 is 13 residues. Germline V gene lookup returns CDR1 SGHTA and CDR2 FQGNSA. The CDR3 DNA sequence: TGTGCCAGCAGCGCCGGACAGCACTATGGCTACACCTTC. Its protein product is CASSAGQHYGYTF.

V is TRBV7-3 and J is TRBJ2-7; the match to TRBD1 covers 8 bases. This CDR3 is 15 amino acids long. The germline V gene encodes CDR1 SGHTA and CDR2 FQGTGA. V gave up 5 bases and J gave up 4 bases; unmatched junction bases: 10. The CDR3 DNA reads TGTGCCAGCAGCCCTCCGAGACAGGGGATATACGAGCAGTACTTC. Translation gives CASSPPRQGIYEQYF.

The chain uses TRBV7-2 and TRBJ1-3; weak D call: TRBD1 (6 bases). V gave up 2 bases and J gave up 0 bases, with 11 bases separating them. Germline values: CDR1 SGHTA, CDR2 FQGNSA. This CDR3 has 16 amino acids. The CDR3 loop is CASSLQGSFSGNTIYF. In DNA form, the CDR3 reads TGTGCCAGCAGCTTACAGGGGTCATTCTCTGGAAACACCATATATTTT.

The gene calls are TRBV18 and TRBJ2-1; 8 nucleotides align to TRBD2. This CDR3 has 15 amino acids. CDR1 is KGHSH and CDR2 is LQKENI in the germline V gene. Trimming cost V 4 bases and J 6 bases; bases outside gene matches: 8. The CDR3 nucleotides read TGTGCCAGCTCACTCGGGGCTAGCGGGCCCAATGAGCAGTTCTTC. Protein sequence: CASSLGASGPNEQFF.

The CDR3 nucleotides are TGTGCCTGGACGGGGGGGTCAGCTGAGCAGTTCTTC. Translation: CAWTGGSAEQFF. The chain couples TRBV30 to TRBJ2-1; 8 bases fit TRBD2. This CDR3 is built from 12 residues. The junction had 5 bases not matched to a gene; V was cut back by 4 bases and J by 9 bases. Germline V gives CDR1 GTSNPN, CDR2 SVGIG (reference sequence).

The V call is TRBV21-1, the J call TRBJ2-5; the table's D call TRBD1 went unverified against the DNA. TRBV21-1 is described as a pseudogene. The CDR3 runs 15 residues. The CDR3 is CASSKGDIRQETQYF. The CDR3 DNA follows: TGTGCCAGCAGCAAAGGGGACATCCGGCAAGAGACCCAGTACTTC.

V and J are TRBV5-1 and TRBJ2-2; 11 bases fit TRBD1. From germline, CDR1 is SGHRS and CDR2 YFSETQ. Trimming removed 4 bases from V and 6 bases from J; junction bases left unmatched: 2. CDR3 length: 14 residues. The CDR3 spells CASSVDRGPGELFF. CDR3 bases: TGCGCCAGCAGCGTGGACAGGGGGCCCGGGGAGCTGTTTTTT.

The V gene is TRBV19, the J gene TRBJ1-6; 8 bases line up with TRBD1. Germline loops: CDR1 LNHDA, CDR2 SQIVND (reference sequence). The CDR3 has 16 residues. J was trimmed by 7 bases and V by 5 bases; bases with no gene match: 10. The DNA of the CDR3 is TGTGCCAGTAGTCCTATGACAGGGGCGGTGAATTCACCCCTCCACTTT. As protein: CASSPMTGAVNSPLHF.

The gene calls are TRBV18 and TRBJ1-2; D is undetermined. This CDR3 contains 15 residues. V lost 1 base, J lost 1 base, and 10 bases lay in between. Germline assignment: CDR1 KGHSH and CDR2 LQKENI. CDR3 nucleotide sequence: TGTGCCAGCTCACCACGGAGTTCGGTTAACTATGGCTACACCTTC. Amino acids: CASSPRSSVNYGYTF.